Below, one T cell receptor (beta chain) is given with its context. The data were obtained in a study of blood T cell repertoires in COVID-19. Whole-study context: Samples representing acute and convalescent COVID-19 were sourced from the United States, Italy and Spain. Sources were T cells, B-cell-depleted T cells, or PBMCs; the material itself was cDNA or gDNA.

The CDR3 consists of 16 residues. With 3 bases clipped from V and 2 bases from J, the junction kept 7 bases outside the gene matches. Germline assignment: CDR1 SGHRS and CDR2 YFSETQ. In the source study's methods: Estimated nucleated cell counts came from reference gene primer amplification. The table came from immunoSEQ multiplex PCR; TCRdb's copy has only in-frame clones and leaves some out. The V and J calls and clone size were taken over from that table, and D and trimming were inferred from the DNA. The sample has approximately 90,000 clones, about 86% seen once. The rearrangement uses TRBV5-1 and TRBJ2-2, with 7 bases identical to TRBD1. The sequencing input was peripheral blood. This receptor was identified in a man in his 60s with acute or convalescent COVID-19. Here the CDR3 DNA reads TGCGCCAGCAGCTCACCGGGACAGCTAAACACCGGGGAGCTGTTTTTT. Translation gives CASSSPGQLNTGELFF. The full variable domain, completed using reference TRBV5-1 and TRBJ2-2, is KAGVTQTPRYLIKTRGQQVTLSCSPISGHRSVSWYQQTPGQGLQFLFEYFSETQRNKGNFPGRFSGRQFSNSRSEMNVSTLELGDSALYLCASSSPGQLNTGELFFGEGSRLTVL.